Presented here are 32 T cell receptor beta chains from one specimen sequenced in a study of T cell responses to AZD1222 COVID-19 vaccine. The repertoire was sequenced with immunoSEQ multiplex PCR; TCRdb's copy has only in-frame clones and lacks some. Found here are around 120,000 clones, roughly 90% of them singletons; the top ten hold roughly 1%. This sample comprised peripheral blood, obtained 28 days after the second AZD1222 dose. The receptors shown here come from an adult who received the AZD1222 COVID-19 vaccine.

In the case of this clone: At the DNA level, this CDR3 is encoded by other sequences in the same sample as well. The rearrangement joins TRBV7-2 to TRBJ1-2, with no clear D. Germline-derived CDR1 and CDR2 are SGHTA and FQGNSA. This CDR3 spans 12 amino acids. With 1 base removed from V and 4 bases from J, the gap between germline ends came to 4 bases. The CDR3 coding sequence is TGTGCCAGCAGCTTAGGGCTCTATGGCTACACCTTC. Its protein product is CASSLGLYGYTF.

CDR3 in amino acids: CASSLGTGISNTIYF. DNA for the CDR3: TGTGCCAGCAGCTTAGGGACAGGGATTTCGAACACCATATATTTT. The chain couples TRBV11-2 to TRBJ1-3; 8 bases align to TRBD1. In germline, CDR1 is SGHAT, CDR2 FQNNGV. This CDR3 spans 15 amino acids. Trimming cost V 1 base and J 7 bases; bases outside gene matches: 6.

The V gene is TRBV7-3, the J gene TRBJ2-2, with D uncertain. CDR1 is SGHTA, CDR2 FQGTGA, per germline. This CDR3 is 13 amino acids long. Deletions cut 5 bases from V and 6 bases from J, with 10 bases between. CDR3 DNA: TGTGCCAGCAGCGACCAAGGCCCCGGGGAGCTGTTTTTT. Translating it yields CASSDQGPGELFF.

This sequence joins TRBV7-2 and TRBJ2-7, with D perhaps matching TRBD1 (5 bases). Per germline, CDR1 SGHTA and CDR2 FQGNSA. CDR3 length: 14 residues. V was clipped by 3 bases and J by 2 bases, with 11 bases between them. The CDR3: CASSLKGKPYEQYF. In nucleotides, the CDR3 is TGTGCCAGCAGCTTGAAGGGGAAGCCCTACGAGCAGTACTTC.

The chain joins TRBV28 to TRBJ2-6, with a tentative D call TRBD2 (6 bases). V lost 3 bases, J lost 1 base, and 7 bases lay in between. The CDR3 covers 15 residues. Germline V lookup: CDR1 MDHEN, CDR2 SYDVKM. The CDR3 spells CASSLGLSGANVLTF. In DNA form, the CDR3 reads TGTGCCAGCAGTTTGGGACTGTCTGGGGCCAACGTCCTGACTTTC.

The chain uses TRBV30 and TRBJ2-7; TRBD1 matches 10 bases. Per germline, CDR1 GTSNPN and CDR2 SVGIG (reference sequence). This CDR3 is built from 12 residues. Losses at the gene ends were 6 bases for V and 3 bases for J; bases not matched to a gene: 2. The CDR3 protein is CACGQGGYEQYF. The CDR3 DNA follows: TGTGCCTGCGGACAGGGGGGCTACGAGCAGTACTTC.

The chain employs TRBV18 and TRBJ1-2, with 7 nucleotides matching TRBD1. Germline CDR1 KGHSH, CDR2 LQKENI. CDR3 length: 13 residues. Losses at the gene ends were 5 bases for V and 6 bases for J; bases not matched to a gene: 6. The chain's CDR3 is CASSIRDSDGYTF. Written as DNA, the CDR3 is TGTGCCAGCTCAATAAGGGACAGCGATGGCTACACCTTC.

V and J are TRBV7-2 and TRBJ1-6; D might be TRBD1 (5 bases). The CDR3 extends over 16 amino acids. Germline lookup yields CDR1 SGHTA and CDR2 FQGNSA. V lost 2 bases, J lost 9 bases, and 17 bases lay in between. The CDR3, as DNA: TGTGCCAGCAGCTTACCGCGGGGGGGTTTTACTTCACCCCTCCACTTT. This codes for CASSLPRGGFTSPLHF.

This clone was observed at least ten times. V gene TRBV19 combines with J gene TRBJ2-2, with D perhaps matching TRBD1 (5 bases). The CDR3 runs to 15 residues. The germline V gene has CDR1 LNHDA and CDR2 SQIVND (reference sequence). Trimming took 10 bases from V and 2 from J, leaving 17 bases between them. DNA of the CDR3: TGTGCCACCAATGCCCGGCAGGGAAACACCGGGGAGCTGTTTTTT. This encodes CATNARQGNTGELFF.

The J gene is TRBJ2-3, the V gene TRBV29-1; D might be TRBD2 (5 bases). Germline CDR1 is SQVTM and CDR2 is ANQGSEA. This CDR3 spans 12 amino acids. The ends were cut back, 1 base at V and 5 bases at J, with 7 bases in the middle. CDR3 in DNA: TGCAGCGTTGAAGGGACTCGAGATACGCAGTATTTT. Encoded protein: CSVEGTRDTQYF.

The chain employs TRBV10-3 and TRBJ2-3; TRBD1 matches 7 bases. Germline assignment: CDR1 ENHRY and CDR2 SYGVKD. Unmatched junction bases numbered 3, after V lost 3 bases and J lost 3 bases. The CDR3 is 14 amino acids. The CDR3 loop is CAISDSGGTDTQYF. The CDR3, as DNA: TGTGCCATCAGTGACTCAGGGGGAACAGATACGCAGTATTTT.

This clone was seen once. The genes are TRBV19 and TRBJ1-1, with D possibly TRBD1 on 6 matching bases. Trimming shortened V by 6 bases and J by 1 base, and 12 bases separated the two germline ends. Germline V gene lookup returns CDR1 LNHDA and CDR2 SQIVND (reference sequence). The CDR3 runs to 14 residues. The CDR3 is CASSHGTTNTEAFF. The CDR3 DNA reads TGTGCCAGTAGCCATGGGACAACGAACACTGAAGCTTTCTTT.

CDR3 in amino acids: CAGHHNEQFF. DNA of the CDR3: TGTGCCGGCCACCACAATGAGCAGTTCTTC. V gene TRBV3-1 (or the pseudogene TRBV3-2) combines with J gene TRBJ2-1; D is uncertain. Germline V gives CDR1 LGHDT, CDR2 YNNKEL (reference sequence). This CDR3 is 10 amino acids long. Trimming removed 11 bases from V and 5 bases from J, with 7 bases in between.

CDR3 DNA sequence: TGTGCCAGTAGTATTGAGGGTTATAGCAATCAGCCCCAGCATTTT. This encodes CASSIEGYSNQPQHF. The V gene is TRBV19, the J gene TRBJ1-5, with D uncertain. V lost 3 bases and J lost 0, with 9 bases in between. The CDR3 is 15 amino acids. Germline V CDR1 and CDR2: LNHDA, SQIVND (reference sequence).

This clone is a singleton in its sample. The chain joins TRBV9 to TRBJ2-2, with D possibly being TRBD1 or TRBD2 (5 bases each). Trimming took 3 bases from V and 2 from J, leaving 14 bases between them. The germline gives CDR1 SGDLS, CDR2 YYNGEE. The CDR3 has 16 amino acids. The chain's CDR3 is CASSATGTVNTGELFF. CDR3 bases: TGTGCCAGCAGCGCTACCGGGACGGTCAACACCGGGGAGCTGTTTTTT. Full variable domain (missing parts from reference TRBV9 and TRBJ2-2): DSGVTQTPKHLITATGQRVTLRCSPRSGDLSVYWYQQSLDQGLQFLIQYYNGEERAKGNILERFSAQQFPDLHSELNLSSLELGDSALYFCASSATGTVNTGELFFGEGSRLTVL.

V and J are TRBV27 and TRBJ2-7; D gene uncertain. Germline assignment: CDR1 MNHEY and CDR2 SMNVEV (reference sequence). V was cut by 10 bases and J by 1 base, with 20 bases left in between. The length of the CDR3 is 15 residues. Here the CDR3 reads CATSLGASLSYEQYF. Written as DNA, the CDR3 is TGTGCCACCTCGTTAGGAGCGAGCCTATCCTACGAGCAGTACTTC.

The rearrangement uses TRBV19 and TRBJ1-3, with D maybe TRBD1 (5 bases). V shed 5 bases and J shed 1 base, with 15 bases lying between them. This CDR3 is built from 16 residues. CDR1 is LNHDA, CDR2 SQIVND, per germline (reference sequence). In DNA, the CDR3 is TGTGCCAGTAGTCCGCGGACACCCGGGTCTGGAAACACCATATATTTT. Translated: CASSPRTPGSGNTIYF. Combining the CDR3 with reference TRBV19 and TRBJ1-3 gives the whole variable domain DGGITQSPKYLFRKEGQNVTLSCEQNLNHDAMYWYRQDPGQGLRLIYYSQIVNDFQKGDIAEGYSVSREKKESFPLTVTSAQKNPTAFYLCASSPRTPGSGNTIYFGEGSWLTVV.

CDR3 sequence (DNA): TGTGCCAGCAGCTACCGGGACACCTACAATGAGCAGTTCTTC. This gives the protein CASSYRDTYNEQFF. The J gene is TRBJ2-1, the V gene TRBV7-9; tentatively, D is TRBD1 (6 bases). Between the trimmed V and J ends, which lost 4 bases and 2 bases, there was a span of 9 bases. This CDR3 contains 14 residues. The germline V gene has CDR1 SEHNR and CDR2 FQNEAQ (reference sequence).

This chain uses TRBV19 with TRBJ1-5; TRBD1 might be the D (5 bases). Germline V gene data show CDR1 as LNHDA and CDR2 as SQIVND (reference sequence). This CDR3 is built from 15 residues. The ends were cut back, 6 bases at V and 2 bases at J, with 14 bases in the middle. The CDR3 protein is CASSSGLRGNQPQHF. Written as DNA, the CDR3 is TGTGCCAGTAGCTCGGGACTCCGAGGCAATCAGCCCCAGCATTTT.

The CDR3 bases are TGTGCCAGTAGTGCTTCTGACGGGAGGGCCCTCAATGAGCAGTTCTTC. Translated, it gives CASSASDGRALNEQFF. The chain employs TRBV19 and TRBJ2-1, with 8 bases lining up with TRBD2. The CDR3 is made up of 16 amino acids. The junction had 12 bases not matched to a gene; V was cut back by 5 bases and J by 6 bases. Germline CDR1 reads LNHDA; CDR2 reads SQIVND (reference sequence).

Here the CDR3 reads CASSLAGGPADTQYF. Here the CDR3 DNA reads TGTGCCAGCAGTTTAGCGGGGGGGCCCGCAGATACGCAGTATTTT. J is TRBJ2-3 and V is TRBV5-6; 11 bases agree with TRBD2. Trimming cost V 5 bases and J 4 bases; bases outside gene matches: 6. Germline lookup yields CDR1 SGHDT and CDR2 YYEEEE. There are 15 residues in the CDR3.

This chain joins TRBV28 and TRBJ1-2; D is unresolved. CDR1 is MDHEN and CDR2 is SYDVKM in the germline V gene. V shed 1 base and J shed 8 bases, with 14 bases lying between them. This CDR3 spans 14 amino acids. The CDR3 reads CASSLSRISSGYTF. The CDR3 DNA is TGTGCCAGCAGTTTATCCCGGATATCAAGCGGCTACACCTTC.

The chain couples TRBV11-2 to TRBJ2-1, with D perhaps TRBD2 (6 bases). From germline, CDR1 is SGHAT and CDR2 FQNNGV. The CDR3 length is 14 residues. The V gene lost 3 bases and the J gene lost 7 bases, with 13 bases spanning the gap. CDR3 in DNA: TGTGCCAGCAGCTTGGGAGGCCGGGGTAATGAGCAGTTCTTC. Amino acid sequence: CASSLGGRGNEQFF.

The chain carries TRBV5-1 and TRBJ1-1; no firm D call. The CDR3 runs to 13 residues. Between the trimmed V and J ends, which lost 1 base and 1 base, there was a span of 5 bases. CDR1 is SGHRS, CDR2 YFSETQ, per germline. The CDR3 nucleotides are TGCGCCAGCAGCTTGACAGAGAACACTGAAGCTTTCTTT. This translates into CASSLTENTEAFF.

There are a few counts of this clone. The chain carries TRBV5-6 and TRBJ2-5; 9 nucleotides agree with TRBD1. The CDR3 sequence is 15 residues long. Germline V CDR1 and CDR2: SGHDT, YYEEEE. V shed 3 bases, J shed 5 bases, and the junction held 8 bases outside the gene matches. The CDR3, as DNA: TGTGCCAGCAGCTCAGCGGGACAGGGCTGGGAGACCCAGTACTTC. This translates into CASSSAGQGWETQYF.

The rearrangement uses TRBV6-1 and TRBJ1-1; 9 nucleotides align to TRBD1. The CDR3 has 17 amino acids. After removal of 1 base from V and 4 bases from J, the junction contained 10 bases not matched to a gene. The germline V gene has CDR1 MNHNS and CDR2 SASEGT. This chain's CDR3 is CASSEVGTGRRGTEAFF. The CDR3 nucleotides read TGTGCCAGCAGTGAAGTAGGGACAGGGAGAAGGGGCACTGAAGCTTTCTTT.

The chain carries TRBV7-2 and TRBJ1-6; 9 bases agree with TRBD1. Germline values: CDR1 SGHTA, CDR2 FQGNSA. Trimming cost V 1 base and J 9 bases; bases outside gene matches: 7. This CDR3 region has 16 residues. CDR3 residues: CASSLGTGVLTSPLHF. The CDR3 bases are TGTGCCAGCAGCTTAGGGACAGGGGTGCTTACTTCACCCCTCCACTTT. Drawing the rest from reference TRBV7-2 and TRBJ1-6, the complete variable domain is GAGVSQSPSNKVTEKGKDVELRCDPISGHTALYWYRQSLGQGLEFLIYFQGNSAPDKSGLPSDRFSAERTGGSVSTLTIQRTQQEDSAVYLCASSLGTGVLTSPLHFGNGTRLTVT.

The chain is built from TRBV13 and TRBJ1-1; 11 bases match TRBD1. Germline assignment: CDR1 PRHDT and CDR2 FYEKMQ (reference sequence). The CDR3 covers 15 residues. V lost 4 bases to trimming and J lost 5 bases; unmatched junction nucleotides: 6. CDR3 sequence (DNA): TGTGCCAGCAGCTCGTGGACAGGGGGCAGGACTGAAGCTTTCTTT. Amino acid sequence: CASSSWTGGRTEAFF. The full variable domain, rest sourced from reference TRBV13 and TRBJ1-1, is AAGVIQSPRHLIKEKRETATLKCYPIPRHDTVYWYQQGPGQDPQFLISFYEKMQSDKGSIPDRFSAQQFSDYHSELNMSSLELGDSALYFCASSSWTGGRTEAFFGQGTRLTVV.

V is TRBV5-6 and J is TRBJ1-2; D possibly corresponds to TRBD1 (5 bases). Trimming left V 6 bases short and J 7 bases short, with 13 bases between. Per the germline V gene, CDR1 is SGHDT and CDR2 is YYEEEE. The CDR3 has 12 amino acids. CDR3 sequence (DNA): TGTGCCAGCACTAACAGGAAATTTGGCTACACCTTC. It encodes CASTNRKFGYTF.

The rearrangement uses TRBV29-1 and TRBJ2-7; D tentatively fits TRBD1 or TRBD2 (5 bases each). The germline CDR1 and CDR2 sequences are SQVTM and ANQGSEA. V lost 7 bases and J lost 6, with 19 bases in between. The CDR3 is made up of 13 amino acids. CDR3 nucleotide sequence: TGCAGCGCCAGGGAAGGTGGGGGATCCGAGCAGTACTTC. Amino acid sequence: CSAREGGGSEQYF.

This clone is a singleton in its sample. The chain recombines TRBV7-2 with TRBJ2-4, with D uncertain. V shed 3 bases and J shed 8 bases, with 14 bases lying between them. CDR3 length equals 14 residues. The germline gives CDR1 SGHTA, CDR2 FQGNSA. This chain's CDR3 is CASSFAGFGDIQYF. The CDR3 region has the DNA TGTGCCAGCAGCTTCGCCGGATTTGGAGACATTCAGTACTTC.

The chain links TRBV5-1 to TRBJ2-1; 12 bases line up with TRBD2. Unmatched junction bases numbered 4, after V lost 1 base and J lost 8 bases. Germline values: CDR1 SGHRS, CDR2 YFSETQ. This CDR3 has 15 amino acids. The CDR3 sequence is CASSLSSGRGDEQFF. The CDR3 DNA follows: TGCGCCAGCAGCTTGTCTAGCGGGAGGGGCGATGAGCAGTTCTTC.